This TCR beta chain was sequenced for a study of T-cell reconstitution after alpha-beta-depleted transplantation in children (TCRdb year 2016). Concerning the study at large: T-cell immune reconstitution after TCRalphabeta/CD19-depleted allogeneic hematopoietic cell transplantation in children was quantitatively tracked in the study by means of TCR repertoire profiling.

The table lists this clonotype with many counts. Its antigen is still unknown. One base away there is no much larger clone; base qualities are not given. Here V drops 6 bases and J drops 0 bases, and the junction holds 6 bases not matched to any gene. The CDR3 contains 16 residues, cysteine and phenylalanine counted. Solely the CDR3 DNA is kept, with 48 bases framed from the first base. Taken with the paper, the label for treatment or condition translates to: allogeneic hematopoietic cell transplantation with graft depleted of TCRalphabeta T cells and CD19 B cells. TCRalphabeta/CD19-depleted allogeneic hematopoietic cell grafts were given to the transplant recipients, all of whom were children. The investigation overall reported the following: Over the following months the frequencies of hyperexpanded clones went down, and after one year T-cell counts and TCRbeta diversity were mostly credited to newly produced T cells. Apparently early alphabetaT-cell count recovery about two months after transplant reportedly relied on only several hundred rapidly expanded clones derived from non-depleted graft cells. In some patients, high TCRbeta diversity at day 60 was attributed to recipient T cells and intrathymic progenitors that had survived conditioning.

Library prep was done by PCR. The listed sequencing device is Illumina HiSeq 2500. TCR library preparation used molecular barcoding, with unique molecular identifiers applied to normalize quantification of the TCRbeta repertoire. TCRdb itself trimmed the public reads at Q25 with fastp, ran MiXCR and retained productive beta chains. One record per CDR3 amino acid sequence lists the most common genes and DNA. The table for this sample lists about 190,000 distinct CDR3 sequences; 11% of them were counted only once. About 13% of the sample goes to the ten largest clones. The sequence derives from a boy aged 2 to 10 with acute myeloid leukemia, due to receive a stem cell transplant. The sequencing used PBMCs, collected before TCRalphabeta/CD19-depleted stem cell transplant. The receptor chain draws on TRBV12-3 or TRBV12-4 and TRBJ2-1, and 9 junction bases match TRBD2. The CDR3 in this case is CASRRSSGNSYNEQFF. In nucleotide form, the sequence is TGTGCCAGCAGGCGCTCTAGCGGGAACTCCTACAATGAGCAGTTCTTC.